A single sample is the source of the 4 T cell receptor beta chains below, sequenced in a study of blood T cells in healthy people across ages. A J-beta primer mix and a sample-barcoded 5' primer were used in a second PCR of roughly 7 to 12 cycles. A single record per CDR3 protein comes from TCRdb applying MiXCR to the 5' RACE reads. The sample holds fewer than 800,000 distinct CDR3 sequences; approximately 29% are singletons and the top ten take 15% to 17%. Sequencing input: blood. Source of these receptors: a woman of 80 years or more in good health.

This clonotype was observed many times. The genes are TRBV20-1 and TRBJ1-2; TRBD1 aligns across 9 bases. The V and J ends lost 6 bases and 6 bases, in that order; junction bases with no gene match: 11. Germline CDR1 and CDR2: DFQATT and SNEGSKA (reference sequence). This CDR3 comprises 14 residues. The CDR3 coding sequence is TGCAGTGCCGTGACAACAGGGGGCGCCGATGGCTACACCTTC. Amino acid sequence: CSAVTTGGADGYTF.

The sample holds many counts of this clonotype. The gene calls are TRBV6-1 and TRBJ1-2; D is unclear. CDR3 length: 15 residues. Germline V CDR1 and CDR2: MNHNS, SASEGT. V lost 4 bases and J 4 bases, leaving 16 bases between the germline ends. The CDR3 DNA sequence: TGTGCCAGCAGTGCGGTCAGTCGGTCAAGCTATGGCTACACCTTC. This sequence encodes CASSAVSRSSYGYTF.

With respect to this clonotype: This could be a read error, since a much larger clone is one nucleotide away. The chain joins TRBV6-6 to TRBJ2-7, with TRBD1 matching over 10 bases. Germline V CDR1 and CDR2: MNHNY, SVGAGI (reference sequence). This CDR3 is 15 amino acids long. CDR3 region: CTSSRLPGQGYEQYF. DNA of the CDR3: TGTACCAGCAGCCGACTTCCGGGACAGGGGTACGAGCAGTACTTC.

A remark on this clonotype: This CDR3 is missing its conserved last phenylalanine or tryptophan, likely due to a read error. CDR3 sequence (DNA): TGTGCCAGCAGTGAAGAGGTAGTTGGGGGTATGAACACTGAAGCTTTCATT. This translates into CASSEEVVGGMNTEAFI. This sequence joins TRBV2 and TRBJ1-1; D possibly corresponds to TRBD1 (5 bases). The ends were cut back, 1 base at V and 0 bases at J, with 15 bases in the middle. The germline CDR1 and CDR2 sequences are SNHLY and FYNNEI. The CDR3 covers 17 residues.